The 29 T cell receptor beta chains below were found in one sample sequenced in a study of OX40 agonist ivuxolimab in advanced cancers. TCRdb keeps only in-frame clones here, not all; method: immunoSEQ multiplex PCR. The table has roughly 62,000 clones, around 85% seen once. Here the sequenced sample was CD4+ or CD8+ T cells sorted from blood, taken in a trial of the OX40 agonist ivuxolimab. The source is an adult with an advanced solid tumor such as melanoma, head and neck, liver or kidney cancer.

J is TRBJ2-5 and V is TRBV7-2, with TRBD2 matching 16 bases. Germline V CDR1 and CDR2: SGHTA, FQGNSA. Trimming cost V 5 bases and J 4 bases; bases outside gene matches: 7. This CDR3 contains 17 residues. CDR3 protein: CASSPGTSGGAGETQYF. The DNA for the CDR3 is TGTGCCAGCAGCCCAGGGACTAGCGGGGGGGCAGGAGAGACCCAGTACTTC.

CDR3 in amino acids: CASSLSVSSYEQYF. The DNA for the CDR3 is TGTGCCAGCAGTTTATCTGTCAGTAGCTACGAGCAGTACTTC. The rearrangement links TRBV27 to TRBJ2-7; D gene uncertain. CDR1 and CDR2 (germline): MNHEY, SMNVEV (reference sequence). CDR3 length: 14 amino acids. Trimming stripped 0 bases from V and 3 bases from J, with 9 bases between.

This rearrangement joins TRBV30 to TRBJ1-1, with 7 nucleotides matching TRBD1. The CDR3 is made up of 11 amino acids. CDR1 and CDR2 (germline): GTSNPN, SVGIG (reference sequence). V trimming: 5 bases; J trimming: 6 bases; junction bases outside the gene matches: 3. CDR3 residues: CAWDRESEAFF. The DNA of the CDR3 is TGTGCCTGGGACAGGGAATCTGAAGCTTTCTTT.

This rearrangement joins TRBV30 to TRBJ1-6; 8 bases are a match to TRBD1. Losses at the gene ends were 2 bases for V and 6 bases for J; bases not matched to a gene: 6. Per germline, CDR1 GTSNPN and CDR2 SVGIG (reference sequence). The CDR3 is 15 amino acids. As DNA, the CDR3 is TGTGCCTGGAGTATTCAGGGGGCTTTTAATTCACCCCTCCACTTT. This translates into CAWSIQGAFNSPLHF.

The rearrangement uses TRBV18 and TRBJ1-3; D may be TRBD1 (5 bases). CDR3 length: 16 residues. The V and J ends lost 6 bases and 0 bases respectively, with 15 bases between them. Germline CDR1 is KGHSH and CDR2 is LQKENI. CDR3: CASSPQGPSSGNTIYF. The CDR3 DNA follows: TGTGCCAGCTCGCCCCAGGGCCCGAGCTCTGGAAACACCATATATTTT.

The rearrangement uses TRBV9 and TRBJ2-7; D unresolved. CDR1 is SGDLS, CDR2 YYNGEE, per germline. The CDR3 loop spans 10 amino acids. V was clipped by 5 bases and J by 4 bases, with 4 bases between them. The CDR3 is CASRDYEQYF. The CDR3 region has the DNA TGTGCCAGCAGGGATTACGAGCAGTACTTC.

This chain connects TRBV9 to TRBJ2-3; 7 bases match TRBD1. The trim removed 7 bases at V and 2 bases at J, leaving 4 bases unmatched. The CDR3 has 13 amino acids. Germline values: CDR1 SGDLS, CDR2 YYNGEE. CDR3 sequence reads: CASRDRYTDTQYF. The CDR3 DNA follows: TGTGCCAGCCGGGACAGATACACAGATACGCAGTATTTT.

CDR3 DNA sequence: TGCGCCAGCAGCTTGGGACAGGGTAATGAAAAACTGTTTTTT. Translating gives CASSLGQGNEKLFF. The chain is built from TRBV5-1 and TRBJ1-4, with 7 bases aligning to TRBD1. Germline CDR1 reads SGHRS; CDR2 reads YFSETQ. J lost 4 bases, V lost 0 bases, and 0 bases had no gene match. The CDR3 is made up of 14 amino acids.

This sequence joins TRBV7-9 and TRBJ2-3; TRBD2 matches at 8 bases. After removal of 5 bases from V and 0 bases from J, the junction contained 7 bases not matched to a gene. CDR1 is SEHNR and CDR2 is FQNEAQ in the germline V gene (reference sequence). This CDR3 has 16 amino acids. CDR3 in DNA: TGTGCCAGCAGCGCCCCCGGGACTAGAAGCACAGATACGCAGTATTTT. Amino acid sequence: CASSAPGTRSTDTQYF.

V is TRBV2 and J is TRBJ2-5, with D hard to call. Trimming shortened V by 4 bases and J by 3 bases, and 6 bases separated the two germline ends. The germline V gene encodes CDR1 SNHLY and CDR2 FYNNEI. This CDR3 has 12 residues. The CDR3 DNA is TGTGCCAGCAGTGTTTTGAAAGAGACCCAGTACTTC. It translates to CASSVLKETQYF.

The rearrangement links TRBV19 to TRBJ2-7; D ambiguous. The germline gives CDR1 LNHDA, CDR2 SQIVND (reference sequence). Trimming removed 3 bases from V and 0 bases from J, with 6 bases in between. This CDR3 has 13 residues. The CDR3 nucleotides read TGTGCCAGTAGTATGGAAAACTCCTACGAGCAGTACTTC. Protein sequence: CASSMENSYEQYF.

V gene TRBV2 combines with J gene TRBJ2-3; 7 bases align to TRBD1. This CDR3 has 15 amino acids. Germline V lookup: CDR1 SNHLY, CDR2 FYNNEI. J was trimmed by 0 bases and V by 6 bases; bases with no gene match: 6. The CDR3 protein is CASRGTAISTDTQYF. DNA for the CDR3: TGTGCCAGCAGGGGGACAGCTATTAGCACAGATACGCAGTATTTT.

The chain has TRBV6-5 and TRBJ2-7, with TRBD1 matching over 7 bases. J was trimmed by 3 bases and V by 6 bases; bases with no gene match: 2. The CDR3 totals 12 residues. Germline assignment: CDR1 MNHEY and CDR2 SVGAGI. CDR3 sequence: CASRDRIYEQYF. In nucleotides, the CDR3 is TGTGCCAGCAGGGACAGGATCTACGAGCAGTACTTC.

V usage is TRBV5-1 and J usage is TRBJ2-3, with D maybe TRBD2 (6 bases). CDR1 and CDR2 from the germline V gene are SGHRS and YFSETQ. The length of the CDR3 is 18 residues. Trimming removed 0 bases from V and 3 bases from J, with 20 bases in between. The CDR3 region has the DNA TGCGCCAGCAGCTTGGGGCGGGGCAGTAAAAAACTAACAGATACGCAGTATTTT. It codes for CASSLGRGSKKLTDTQYF.

The chain links TRBV2 to TRBJ2-2; D gene uncertain. Germline V gene data show CDR1 as SNHLY and CDR2 as FYNNEI. CDR3 length: 14 residues. Deletions cut 2 bases from V and 6 bases from J, with 10 bases between. The CDR3 sequence: CASSETVLPGELFF. CDR3 DNA: TGTGCCAGCAGTGAAACGGTCCTCCCCGGGGAGCTGTTTTTT.

This clone was observed a handful of times. The rearrangement uses TRBV6-5 and TRBJ2-2, with D perhaps matching TRBD1 or TRBD2 (7 bases each). This CDR3 spans 15 amino acids. Trimming left V 6 bases short and J 4 bases short, with 15 bases between. Looked up from germline, CDR1 is MNHEY and CDR2 is SVGAGI. The CDR3 nucleotides read TGTGCCAGCAGCGGACAGGCGGGGGCCACCGGGGAGCTGTTTTTT. The encoded protein is CASSGQAGATGELFF.

The chain is built from TRBV6-1 and TRBJ2-3; 7 positions match TRBD1. V shed 6 bases and J 2 bases; nucleotides not matched to a gene: 5. The CDR3 consists of 14 residues. Germline V gene lookup returns CDR1 MNHNS and CDR2 SASEGT. In DNA, the CDR3 is TGTGCCAGCAGCGTGACAGGGATCACAGATACGCAGTATTTT. As protein: CASSVTGITDTQYF.

This chain connects TRBV18 to TRBJ1-3; weak D call: TRBD1 (5 bases). CDR3 length: 17 residues. From germline, CDR1 is KGHSH and CDR2 LQKENI. V was trimmed by 6 bases and J by 0 bases, leaving 18 bases between them. The CDR3 DNA sequence: TGTGCCAGCTCCACCAGGATACAGGACAACTCTGGAAACACCATATATTTT. As protein: CASSTRIQDNSGNTIYF.

This sequence joins TRBV7-2 and TRBJ1-5; D gene unclear. The CDR3 length is 13 residues. Deletions cut 8 bases from V and 2 bases from J, with 10 bases between. Germline V lookup: CDR1 SGHTA, CDR2 FQGNSA. The DNA for the CDR3 is TGTGCCAGCGAGCCCGGCGGCAATCAGCCCCAGCATTTT. It encodes CASEPGGNQPQHF.

This rearrangement joins TRBV25-1 to TRBJ2-1; weak D call: TRBD2 (6 bases). Trimming pared 3 bases from V and 3 bases from J, leaving 18 bases between. The CDR3 totals 17 residues. CDR1 is MGHDK, CDR2 SYGVNS, per germline. CDR3 nucleotide sequence: TGTGCCAGCAGTGATGGGGCTACTAGCAGAAGCTACAATGAGCAGTTCTTC. Its protein is CASSDGATSRSYNEQFF.

The chain combines TRBV13 with TRBJ1-1; 8 bases match TRBD1. The germline V gene encodes CDR1 PRHDT and CDR2 FYEKMQ (reference sequence). V shed 5 bases, J shed 8 bases, and the junction held 4 bases outside the gene matches. The CDR3 runs 12 residues. As DNA, the CDR3 is TGTGCCAGCAGCCCGGACAGGGAAGAAGCTTTCTTT. It is translated as CASSPDREEAFF.

CDR3 residues: CAIRGTGPYNEQFF. The CDR3 coding sequence is TGTGCCATCAGAGGGACAGGTCCCTACAATGAGCAGTTCTTC. This chain uses TRBV10-3 with TRBJ2-1; 8 positions agree with TRBD1. Unmatched junction bases numbered 3, after V lost 6 bases and J lost 2 bases. CDR3 length: 14 amino acids. Germline CDR1 reads ENHRY; CDR2 reads SYGVKD.

The rearrangement joins TRBV5-1 to TRBJ2-1; either TRBD1 or TRBD2 may fit D (6 bases each). The CDR3 loop spans 13 amino acids. V was cut by 6 bases and J by 7 bases, with 14 bases left in between. Germline-derived CDR1 and CDR2 are SGHRS and YFSETQ. The CDR3 nucleotides are TGCGCCAGCACCCCGGGGGCGTCAAATGAGCAGTTCTTC. It yields the protein CASTPGASNEQFF.

CDR3 nucleotides: TGTGCCAGCTCACCATTAAGGGACAGGGCAAACGACTATGGCTACACCTTC. This gives the protein CASSPLRDRANDYGYTF. The chain carries TRBV18 and TRBJ1-2, with 9 bases aligning to TRBD1. The CDR3 is 17 amino acids. V lost 2 bases to trimming and J lost 3 bases; unmatched junction nucleotides: 10. The germline V gene has CDR1 KGHSH and CDR2 LQKENI.

This chain connects TRBV5-1 to TRBJ2-5; unclear D gene. V dropped 4 bases and J dropped 1 base, with 11 bases sitting between them. The CDR3 contains 14 residues. Germline V gives CDR1 SGHRS, CDR2 YFSETQ. The CDR3 spells CASSPLTGQETQYF. The CDR3 nucleotides are TGCGCCAGCAGCCCTCTGACGGGCCAAGAGACCCAGTACTTC.

This clone was observed a handful of times. V is TRBV18 and J is TRBJ2-7; the D is unclear. The germline V gene encodes CDR1 KGHSH and CDR2 LQKENI. V lost 6 bases and J 7 bases, leaving 19 bases between the germline ends. The CDR3 loop spans 14 amino acids. The CDR3: CASSPSIGIGEQYF. CDR3 coding DNA: TGTGCCAGCTCGCCCAGCATAGGGATCGGTGAGCAGTACTTC.

The chain uses TRBV19 and TRBJ2-7, with D perhaps given as TRBD1 or TRBD2 (5 bases each). The CDR3 runs to 14 residues. Trimming shortened V by 2 bases and J by 3 bases, and 11 bases separated the two germline ends. Germline V gives CDR1 LNHDA, CDR2 SQIVND (reference sequence). This CDR3 is CASSIRDGGYEQYF. The CDR3 nucleotides read TGTGCCAGTAGTATAAGGGACGGAGGCTACGAGCAGTACTTC.

The sample holds one count of this clone. The chain uses TRBV5-6 and TRBJ2-7; TRBD1 matches 8 bases. After removal of 3 bases from V and 0 bases from J, the junction contained 11 bases not matched to a gene. Germline-derived CDR1 and CDR2 are SGHDT and YYEEEE. The CDR3 has 17 amino acids. The DNA of the CDR3 is TGTGCCAGCAGCTCGCTTGGGGGACAGGTGAGCTCCTACGAGCAGTACTTC. This encodes CASSSLGGQVSSYEQYF.

The V and J genes are TRBV27 and TRBJ2-7; 7 bases are a match to TRBD2. The CDR3 is made up of 16 amino acids. Germline assignment: CDR1 MNHEY and CDR2 SMNVEV (reference sequence). Trimming cost V 0 bases and J 4 bases; bases outside gene matches: 9. CDR3: CASSLSGREPDYEQYF. DNA for the CDR3: TGTGCCAGCAGTTTATCGGGGCGGGAGCCAGATTACGAGCAGTACTTC.